This TCR beta chain comes out of a study of blood T cell repertoires in COVID-19. For the study at large: Samples taken during acute and convalescent COVID-19 were collected in the United States, Italy and Spain.

In the original analysis: Counts of nucleated cells, estimated from reference gene primer amplification, were obtained. Some clones are missing from TCRdb's copy, which holds only in-frame ones; the method was immunoSEQ multiplex PCR. That table supplies the V and J calls and clone size; D and trimming were determined from the DNA. The sample carries about 210,000 clones, more than 70% recorded once. This clone showed up just once. Germline V gene lookup returns CDR1 LNHNV and CDR2 YYDKDF (reference sequence). J was trimmed by 1 base and V by 2 bases; bases with no gene match: 7. This CDR3 is 16 amino acids long.

Sequencing was performed on peripheral blood. This clonotype originated in a woman in her 50s with acute or convalescent COVID-19. The chain links TRBV15 to TRBJ1-1; the match to TRBD1 covers 7 bases. The CDR3 here is CATSRPRGQENTEAFF. CDR3 sequence (DNA): TGTGCCACCAGCAGACCGAGGGGGCAGGAGAACACTGAAGCTTTCTTT. Filled out from reference TRBV15 and TRBJ1-1, the complete variable domain reads DAMVIQNPRYQVTQFGKPVTLSCSQTLNHNVMYWYQQKSSQAPKLLFHYYDKDFNNEADTPDNFQSRRPNTSFCFLDIRSPGLGDTAMYLCATSRPRGQENTEAFFGQGTRLTVV.